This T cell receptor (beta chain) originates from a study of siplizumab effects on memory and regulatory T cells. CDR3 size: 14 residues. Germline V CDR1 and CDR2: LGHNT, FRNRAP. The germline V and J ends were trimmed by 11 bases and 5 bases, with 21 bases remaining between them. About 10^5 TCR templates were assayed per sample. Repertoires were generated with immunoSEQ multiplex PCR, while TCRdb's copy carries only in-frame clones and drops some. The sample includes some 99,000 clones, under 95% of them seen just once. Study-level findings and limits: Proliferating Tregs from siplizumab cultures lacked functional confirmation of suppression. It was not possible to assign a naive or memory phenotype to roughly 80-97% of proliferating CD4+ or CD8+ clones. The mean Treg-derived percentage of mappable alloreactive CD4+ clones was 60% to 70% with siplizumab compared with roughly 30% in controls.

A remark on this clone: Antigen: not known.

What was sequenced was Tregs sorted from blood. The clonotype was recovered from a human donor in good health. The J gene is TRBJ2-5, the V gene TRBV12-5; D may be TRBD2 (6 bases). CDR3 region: CAVKGRKGRETQYF. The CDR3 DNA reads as TGTGCTGTGAAGGGTAGGAAGGGGAGGGAGACCCAGTACTTC.